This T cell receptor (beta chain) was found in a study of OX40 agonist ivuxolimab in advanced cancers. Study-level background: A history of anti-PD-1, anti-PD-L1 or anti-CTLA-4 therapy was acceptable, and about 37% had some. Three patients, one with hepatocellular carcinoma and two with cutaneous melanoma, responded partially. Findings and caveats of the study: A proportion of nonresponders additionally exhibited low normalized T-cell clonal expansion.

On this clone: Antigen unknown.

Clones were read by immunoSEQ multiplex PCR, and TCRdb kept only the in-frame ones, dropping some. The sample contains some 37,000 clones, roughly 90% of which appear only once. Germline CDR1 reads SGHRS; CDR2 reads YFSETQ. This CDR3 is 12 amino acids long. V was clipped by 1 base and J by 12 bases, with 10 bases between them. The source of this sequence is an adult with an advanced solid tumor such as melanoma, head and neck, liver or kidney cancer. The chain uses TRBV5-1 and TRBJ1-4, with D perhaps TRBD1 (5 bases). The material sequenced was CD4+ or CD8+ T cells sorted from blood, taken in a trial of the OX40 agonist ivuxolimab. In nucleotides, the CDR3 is TGCGCCAGCAGCTTGCAGGGACGGGAACTGTTTTTT. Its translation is CASSLQGRELFF.